Presented here are 18 T cell receptor beta chains from one specimen sequenced in a study of molecular identifiers for immune sequencing clone quantification. Via MiXCR, TCRdb re-called the PCR reads, giving one row per CDR3 protein. The repertoire consists of some 680,000 distinct CDR3 sequences, with roughly 23% occurring once and the leading ten covering 0.78%. The sequenced material came from naive CD8+ T cells from blood, with Jurkat cell RNA spiked in. Documented subset: FACS-sorted CD8+CD4-CCR7+CD45RA+ naive T cells. These receptors were obtained from a human donor in good health. Some libraries in this study had Jurkat cell RNA spiked in.

This chain links TRBV7-9 with TRBJ2-1, with 9 nucleotides matching TRBD1. The CDR3 spans 18 residues. The V gene's germline CDR1 is SEHNR and CDR2 FQNEAQ (reference sequence). V lost 4 bases and J lost 7; bases outside the gene matches: 17. This CDR3 is CASSSTDYGTGLENEQFF. The CDR3 DNA follows: TGTGCCAGCAGCTCCACCGATTACGGGACAGGGTTAGAAAATGAGCAGTTCTTC.

This clonotype came up a few times. The chain links TRBV6-2 or TRBV6-3 to TRBJ1-5; 9 positions agree with TRBD1. Germline V gene data show CDR1 as MNHEY and CDR2 as SVGEGT. The CDR3 loop spans 15 amino acids. J gave up 2 bases and V 6 bases, and 5 bases lay outside the gene matches. CDR3 sequence reads: CASSRQGGGNQPQHF. DNA of the CDR3: TGTGCCAGCAGCAGACAGGGGGGAGGCAATCAGCCCCAGCATTTT.

This clonotype was seen ten or more times. Written as DNA, the CDR3 is TGCAGTGCTAGTGGCTTTTATGGCGATGTCCCCTCGTTCGCGCAGTATTTT. It codes for CSASGFYGDVPSFAQYF. V is TRBV20-1 and J is TRBJ2-3, with unresolved D. CDR1 DFQATT and CDR2 SNEGSKA come from the germline V gene (reference sequence). V dropped 3 bases and J dropped 10 bases, with 29 bases sitting between them. The CDR3 consists of 17 residues.

This clonotype was recorded many times. The chain recombines TRBV7-6 with TRBJ2-3; 9 positions match TRBD2. V was clipped by 1 base and J by 1 base; unmatched bases: 12. The CDR3 sequence is 19 residues long. The V gene's germline CDR1 is SGHVS and CDR2 FNYEAQ. The CDR3 is CASSLVVFQREDGTDTQYF. The CDR3 DNA sequence: TGTGCCAGCAGCTTAGTAGTCTTCCAGCGGGAGGACGGCACAGATACGCAGTATTTT. The whole variable domain, remainder taken from reference TRBV7-6 and TRBJ2-3, is GAGVSQSPRYKVTKRGQDVALRCDPISGHVSLYWYRQALGQGPEFLTYFNYEAQQDKSGLPNDRFSAERPEGSISTLTIQRTEQRDSAMYRCASSLVVFQREDGTDTQYFGPGTRLTVL.

A single count supports this clonotype. Since a much larger clone is just one base distant, this may be a read error. V is TRBV13 and J is TRBJ2-2, with 7 nucleotides matching TRBD1. Germline values: CDR1 PRHDT, CDR2 FYEKMQ (reference sequence). With 3 bases clipped from V and 4 bases from J, the junction kept 2 bases outside the gene matches. This CDR3 has 14 amino acids. CDR3 in DNA: TGTGCCAGCAGCTTTGGGACAGCCACCGGGGAGCTGTTTTTT. This translates into CASSFGTATGELFF.

The chain links TRBV20-1 to TRBJ2-3; 14 bases are shared with TRBD2. Germline CDR1 is DFQATT and CDR2 is SNEGSKA (reference sequence). With 7 bases clipped from V and 8 bases from J, the junction kept 23 bases outside the gene matches. The CDR3 totals 19 residues. The CDR3 is CSVEETGTSGRWIGGTQYF. The CDR3 DNA reads as TGCAGTGTAGAAGAAACCGGGACTAGCGGGAGATGGATCGGGGGTACGCAGTATTTT.

Remarks on this clonotype: Possible read error: a much larger clone is one base away. V is TRBV6-1 and J is TRBJ2-7; possible D gene TRBD2, 6 bases. The germline V gene encodes CDR1 MNHNS and CDR2 SASEGT. This CDR3 contains 14 residues. CDR3 DNA: TGTGCCAGTAGCGGTTTGGGAACATCCTACGTGCAGTACTTC. Amino acids: CASSGLGTSYVQYF.

This clonotype has a count of ten or more. The chain recombines TRBV24-1 with TRBJ2-1; TRBD2 matches 11 bases. This CDR3 has 16 amino acids. V was clipped by 3 bases and J by 5 bases; unmatched bases: 5. Germline V gene sequence: CDR1 KGHDR, CDR2 SFDVKD. CDR3 sequence reads: CATSDPTSGMNNEQFF. The CDR3 DNA follows: TGTGCCACCAGTGATCCGACTAGCGGGATGAACAATGAGCAGTTCTTC.

The sample holds a few counts of this clonotype. The CDR3 protein is CASSPLRGITEAFF. The CDR3 DNA reads TGTGCCAGCAGTCCCCTTAGAGGGATCACTGAAGCTTTCTTT. The chain couples TRBV12-3 or TRBV12-4 to TRBJ1-1, with D hard to call. The CDR3 is made up of 14 amino acids. Trimming stripped 5 bases from V and 4 bases from J, with 14 bases between.

Notes on this clonotype: With a much larger clone just one base away, this may be a read error. CDR3 in amino acids: CASSFFQAGEPFF. The CDR3 region has the DNA TGTGCCAGCAGTTTCTTCCAGGCCGGGGAGCCGTTTTTT. The chain has TRBV27 and TRBJ2-2, with D perhaps matching TRBD2 (5 bases). Germline CDR1 MNHEY, CDR2 SMNVEV (reference sequence). This CDR3 comprises 13 residues.

J is TRBJ2-7 and V is TRBV21-1; no check of the table's D call, TRBD1, against the DNA was made. TRBV21-1 counts as a pseudogene. The CDR3 runs 16 residues. The CDR3 sequence is CASIMGQLMSSYEQYF. CDR3 nucleotide sequence: TGTGCCAGCATCATGGGACAGCTAATGAGCTCCTACGAGCAGTACTTC.

The V and J genes are TRBV5-6 and TRBJ1-5; 12 nucleotides align to TRBD1. This CDR3 is built from 19 residues. Unmatched junction bases numbered 8, after V lost 1 base and J lost 0 bases. Germline V lookup: CDR1 SGHDT, CDR2 YYEEEE. DNA for the CDR3: TGTGCCAGCAGCTTGAGTCCGGGACAGGGGGCTTATAGCAATCAGCCCCAGCATTTT. Translated: CASSLSPGQGAYSNQPQHF.

The sample holds a few counts of this clonotype. This rearrangement joins TRBV7-9 to TRBJ2-1, with 11 nucleotides matching TRBD1. CDR1 is SEHNR and CDR2 is FQNEAQ in the germline V gene (reference sequence). The ends lost 3 bases at V and 8 bases at J; junction bases unmatched: 6. There are 15 residues in the CDR3. The CDR3 nucleotides are TGTGCCAGCAGCTTTGGGACAGGGGGTTATGATGAGCAGTTCTTC. Protein product: CASSFGTGGYDEQFF.

This clonotype was counted ten times or more. The chain carries TRBV12-3 or TRBV12-4 and TRBJ1-1, with no clear D. Trimming pared 2 bases from V and 7 bases from J, leaving 8 bases between. The CDR3 has 12 amino acids. The CDR3 region is CASSLHGLEAFF. CDR3 in DNA: TGTGCCAGCAGTTTACACGGCCTTGAAGCTTTCTTT.

The sample holds a few counts of this clonotype. This sequence joins TRBV20-1 and TRBJ2-7; D might be TRBD1 (6 bases). The CDR3 spans 13 residues. V dropped 3 bases and J dropped 3 bases, with 12 bases sitting between them. CDR1 DFQATT and CDR2 SNEGSKA come from the germline V gene (reference sequence). Written as DNA, the CDR3 is TGCAGTGCTAGCCTGGACAGCTTCTACGAGCAGTACTTC. Protein: CSASLDSFYEQYF.

To note about this clonotype: One end of the junction does not line up with germline, which may come from a read error. This chain uses TRBV5-6 with TRBJ1-3, with a possible D match to TRBD1 (6 bases). The germline CDR1 and CDR2 sequences are SGHDT and YYEEEE. The CDR3 is made up of 15 amino acids. Written as DNA, the CDR3 is TGTGCCAGCAGCTTGAGGAGGGGGAGTGGACACACCATATATTTT. Translating gives CASSLRRGSGHTIYF.

The rearrangement links TRBV10-3 to TRBJ1-1, with D possibly TRBD1 on 6 matching bases. Trimming shortened V by 7 bases and J by 1 base, and 13 bases separated the two germline ends. The germline V gene has CDR1 ENHRY and CDR2 SYGVKD. This CDR3 spans 14 amino acids. The CDR3 loop reads CAIKGVGANTEAFF. As DNA, the CDR3 is TGTGCCATCAAGGGCGTGGGGGCGAACACTGAAGCTTTCTTT.

This clonotype came up a few times. V usage is TRBV4-3 and J usage is TRBJ2-1, with TRBD2 matching 11 bases. CDR1 is LGHNA, CDR2 YSLEER, per germline. This CDR3 comprises 15 residues. V lost 2 bases, J lost 10 bases, and 7 bases stayed unmatched. The CDR3 DNA reads TGCGCCAGCAGCCAACATAGCGGGGGGGCCGGGGAGCAGTTCTTC. It is translated as CASSQHSGGAGEQFF.